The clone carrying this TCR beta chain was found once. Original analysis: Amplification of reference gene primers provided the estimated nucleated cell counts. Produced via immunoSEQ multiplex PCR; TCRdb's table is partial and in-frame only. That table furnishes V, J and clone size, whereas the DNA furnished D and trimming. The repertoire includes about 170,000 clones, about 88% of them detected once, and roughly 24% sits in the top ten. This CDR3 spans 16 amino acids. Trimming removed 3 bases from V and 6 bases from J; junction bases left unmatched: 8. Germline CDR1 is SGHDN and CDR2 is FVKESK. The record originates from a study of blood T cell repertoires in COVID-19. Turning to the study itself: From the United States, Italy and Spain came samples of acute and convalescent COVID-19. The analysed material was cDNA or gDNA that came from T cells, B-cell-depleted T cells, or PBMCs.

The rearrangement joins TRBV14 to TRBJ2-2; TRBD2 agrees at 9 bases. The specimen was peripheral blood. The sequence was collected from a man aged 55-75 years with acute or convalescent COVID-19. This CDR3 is CASSQLRAGGSGELFF. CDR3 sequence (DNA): TGTGCCAGCAGCCAGCTGAGAGCGGGAGGTTCCGGGGAGCTGTTTTTT.